The 22 T cell receptor beta chains in this list originate from one sample, sequenced in a study of shared clonotypes between healthy human individuals. TCRdb keeps only in-frame clones here, not all; method: immunoSEQ multiplex PCR. Of 2 million or so clones in the sample, 85% to 95% are singletons; the top ten hold under 0.15%. Source material: naive CD4+ T cells sorted from blood. This sample's subset: CD45RA+ positively selected. The origin of the receptors is a man between 18 and 29 years old in good health.

The rearrangement links TRBV2 to TRBJ2-7; 8 bases align to TRBD1. After removal of 6 bases from V and 4 bases from J, the junction contained 8 bases not matched to a gene. The CDR3 spans 14 residues. In germline, CDR1 is SNHLY, CDR2 FYNNEI. CDR3 bases: TGTGCCAGCAGCGTCAGACAGGGGATATACGAGCAGTACTTC. It encodes CASSVRQGIYEQYF.

The chain couples TRBV10-1 to TRBJ2-2; tentative D call: TRBD1 (5 bases). This CDR3 has 14 amino acids. Germline CDR1 is WNHNN and CDR2 is SYGVQD (reference sequence). V was cut by 6 bases and J by 6 bases, with 14 bases left in between. The CDR3 sequence is CASRPTGWAGELFF. As DNA, the CDR3 is TGCGCCAGCAGACCTACAGGTTGGGCCGGGGAGCTGTTTTTT.

A single count supports this clone. The chain joins TRBV27 to TRBJ2-2; D ambiguous. V was pared by 5 bases and J by 2 bases, with 9 bases between. The CDR3 is made up of 14 amino acids. Germline V gene lookup returns CDR1 MNHEY and CDR2 SMNVEV (reference sequence). CDR3 bases: TGTGCCAGCAGTCCCTGGCCCAACACCGGGGAGCTGTTTTTT. Its protein product is CASSPWPNTGELFF.

V gene TRBV6-5 combines with J gene TRBJ2-7; the D gene is possibly TRBD2 (5 bases). Germline V gene lookup returns CDR1 MNHEY and CDR2 SVGAGI. Deletions cut 2 bases from V and 0 bases from J, with 5 bases between. The CDR3 has 13 amino acids. The CDR3 spells CASSYDYSYEQYF. The CDR3 nucleotides read TGTGCCAGCAGTTACGACTACTCCTACGAGCAGTACTTC.

Regarding this clone: Compared with germline, one end of the junction differs, possibly owing to a read error. The rearrangement links TRBV7-7 to TRBJ2-5, with 8 bases fitting TRBD2. Germline V gene lookup returns CDR1 SSHAT and CDR2 FNYEAQ (reference sequence). This CDR3 contains 16 residues. CDR3 in amino acids: CASSLGQRGRQETQYF. CDR3 DNA sequence: TGTGCTAGCAGCTTAGGACAGCGGGGGAGACAAGAGACCCAGTACTTC.

Remarks on this clone: The sample has other DNA sequences that encode this CDR3 too. V usage is TRBV18 and J usage is TRBJ2-7, with TRBD1 as a possible D gene (6 bases). The germline gives CDR1 KGHSH, CDR2 LQKENI. Deletions cut 5 bases from V and 3 bases from J, with 8 bases between. CDR3 length: 12 amino acids. CDR3 region: CASSSDSYEQYF. CDR3 DNA sequence: TGTGCCAGCTCATCGGACAGCTACGAGCAGTACTTC.

The V and J genes are TRBV7-9 and TRBJ2-2, with 12 positions matching TRBD2. CDR3 length: 16 amino acids. CDR1 and CDR2 (germline): SEHNR, FQNEAQ (reference sequence). Trimming took 5 bases from V and 4 from J; bases not matched to a gene: 5. The CDR3 protein is CASSRLAGVATGELFF. DNA of the CDR3: TGTGCCAGCAGCAGACTAGCGGGAGTGGCCACCGGGGAGCTGTTTTTT. The complete variable domain, with remaining parts taken from reference TRBV7-9 and TRBJ2-2, reads DTGVSQNPRHKITKRGQNVTFRCDPISEHNRLYWYRQTLGQGPEFLTYFQNEAQLEKSRLLSDRFSAERPKGSFSTLEIQRTEQGDSAMYLCASSRLAGVATGELFFGEGSRLTVL.

This clone was seen once. The chain joins TRBV6-5 to TRBJ1-4, with D hard to call. Trimming cost V 6 bases and J 0 bases, with 2 bases left between them. CDR3 length equals 12 residues. Germline V lookup: CDR1 MNHEY, CDR2 SVGAGI. CDR3 sequence: CASRATNEKLFF. CDR3 nucleotide sequence: TGTGCCAGCAGGGCAACTAATGAAAAACTGTTTTTT.

V is TRBV14 and J is TRBJ1-1, with D tentatively TRBD1 (6 bases). The V and J ends lost 1 base and 3 bases respectively, with 9 bases between them. Germline-derived CDR1 and CDR2 are SGHDN and FVKESK. The CDR3 is 14 residues long. The CDR3, as DNA: TGTGCCAGCAGCCAAGGACAGGTCCACACTGAAGCTTTCTTT. Encoded protein: CASSQGQVHTEAFF.

The chain is built from TRBV10-3 and TRBJ2-5; possibly TRBD1 for D (5 bases). The V gene's germline CDR1 is ENHRY and CDR2 SYGVKD. The CDR3 has 17 amino acids. Trimming removed 0 bases at V and 3 bases at J, with 17 bases between. This CDR3 reads CAISESAVDRKKETQYF. CDR3 DNA sequence: TGTGCCATCAGTGAGTCGGCTGTCGACAGAAAGAAAGAGACCCAGTACTTC.

The chain recombines TRBV27 with TRBJ2-5, with 9 positions matching TRBD1. The CDR3 is 16 residues long. The V gene end was trimmed by 5 bases and the J gene end by 3 bases; junction bases not matched to a gene: 10. The germline CDR1 and CDR2 sequences are MNHEY and SMNVEV (reference sequence). The CDR3 DNA reads TGTGCCAGCAGTGCCAACGGACAGGGGAGGGAAGAGACCCAGTACTTC. This encodes CASSANGQGREETQYF.

On this clone itself: Other DNA sequences in the same sample also yield this CDR3. CDR3 nucleotides: TGTGCCAGCTCACCCCGGGCAGCACAAGAGACCCAGTACTTC. It yields the protein CASSPRAAQETQYF. The chain combines TRBV18 with TRBJ2-5; no reliable D call. Per the germline V gene, CDR1 is KGHSH and CDR2 is LQKENI. This CDR3 is built from 14 residues. V lost 3 bases to trimming and J lost 2 bases, with 10 bases between them.

The V and J genes are TRBV6-6 and TRBJ2-2, with D tentatively TRBD1 or TRBD2 (5 bases each). CDR3 length equals 14 residues. CDR1 is MNHNY, CDR2 SVGAGI, per germline (reference sequence). Between the trimmed V and J ends, which lost 0 bases and 9 bases, there was a span of 11 bases. The CDR3: CASSYSGPGRELFF. The CDR3 DNA reads TGTGCCAGCAGTTACTCGGGACCCGGTCGGGAGCTGTTTTTT.

The V gene is TRBV7-2, the J gene TRBJ2-7; D may be TRBD1 (5 bases). The CDR3 extends over 14 amino acids. V was trimmed by 5 bases and J by 0 bases, leaving 11 bases between them. Germline CDR1 reads SGHTA; CDR2 reads FQGNSA. Here the CDR3 DNA reads TGTGCCAGCAGCCAAAGGGGCAGCTCCTACGAGCAGTACTTC. As protein: CASSQRGSSYEQYF.

CDR3 sequence reads: CASGTGNYGYTF. CDR3 coding DNA: TGTGCCAGCGGGACAGGGAACTATGGCTACACCTTC. The J gene is TRBJ1-2, the V gene TRBV5-4, with TRBD1 matching over 9 bases. Germline lookup yields CDR1 SGHNT and CDR2 YYREEE (reference sequence). V lost 7 bases and J lost 2; bases outside the gene matches: 0. The CDR3 runs to 12 residues.

This clone has at least ten counts. The chain uses TRBV11-2 and TRBJ1-6; no clear D. The V gene lost 2 bases and the J gene lost 0 bases, with 8 bases spanning the gap. CDR3 length: 16 residues. Germline assignment: CDR1 SGHAT and CDR2 FQNNGV. Here the CDR3 reads CASSLTEGSYNSPLHF. Written as DNA, the CDR3 is TGTGCCAGCAGCTTAACAGAGGGCTCCTATAATTCACCCCTCCACTTT.

V is TRBV4-1 and J is TRBJ2-3, with 7 positions matching TRBD2. Germline CDR1 reads MGHRA; CDR2 reads YSYEKL. The CDR3 loop spans 14 amino acids. Germline trimming cut 0 bases from V and 10 bases from J; bases unmatched to any gene: 7. In DNA form, the CDR3 reads TGCGCCAGCAGCCAAGAGGGAACTAGCGCACCGCAGTATTTT. This gives the protein CASSQEGTSAPQYF.

This chain uses TRBV18 with TRBJ2-7; 9 bases fit TRBD1. CDR3 length: 16 residues. CDR1 and CDR2 (germline): KGHSH, LQKENI. V lost 6 bases to trimming and J lost 3 bases; unmatched junction nucleotides: 12. CDR3 bases: TGTGCCAGCTCTCCCGTTACGACGACAGGGGGCTACGAGCAGTACTTC. This gives the protein CASSPVTTTGGYEQYF.

In DNA form, the CDR3 reads TGCGCCAGCAGCCAAGAAAGGAGCTACGAGCAGTACTTC. It yields the protein CASSQERSYEQYF. The V call is TRBV4-3, the J call TRBJ2-7, with D unclear. Per the germline V gene, CDR1 is LGHNA and CDR2 is YSLEER. The CDR3 extends over 13 amino acids. Trimming stripped 0 bases from V and 3 bases from J, with 6 bases between.

V gene TRBV5-8 combines with J gene TRBJ2-1, with unresolved D. Trimming stripped 1 base from V and 4 bases from J, with 3 bases between. CDR1 SGHTS and CDR2 YDEGEE come from the germline V gene. This CDR3 is 12 amino acids long. The CDR3, as DNA: TGTGCCAGCAGCTTGTATTACAATGAGCAGTTCTTC. Translated: CASSLYYNEQFF.

The V and J genes are TRBV5-1 and TRBJ2-5, with 11 bases identical to TRBD2. This CDR3 region has 16 residues. The ends lost 6 bases at V and 7 bases at J; junction bases unmatched: 14. CDR1 is SGHRS and CDR2 is YFSETQ in the germline V gene. CDR3 residues: CASTTTGTSGLGTQYF. The CDR3 nucleotides are TGCGCCAGCACCACCACCGGGACTAGCGGTTTAGGGACCCAGTACTTC.

The rearrangement links TRBV6-5 to TRBJ2-1; D perhaps matches TRBD2 (7 bases). The CDR3 contains 16 residues. From germline, CDR1 is MNHEY and CDR2 SVGAGI. V was clipped by 0 bases and J by 5 bases, with 14 bases between them. The CDR3 sequence: CASSYSGAGDHNEQFF. Here the CDR3 DNA reads TGTGCCAGCAGTTACTCGGGGGCGGGAGACCACAATGAGCAGTTCTTC.